This T cell receptor beta chain derives from a study of T cell responses to AZD1222 COVID-19 vaccine. Study conclusions and caveats: Spike regions recognized by vaccine-associated CD4 TCRs spanned the protein, led by 160-218 and 743-854. White British donors predominated, females outnumbered males, and clonal diversity was possibly underestimated. At study baseline, merely six AZD1222 recipients were seropositive.

The CDR3 is 12 amino acids. Trimming stripped 4 bases from V and 0 bases from J, with 7 bases between. CDR1 and CDR2 from the germline V gene are SQVTM and ANQGSEA. About this clone itself: Its antigen remains unknown.

Assay: immunoSEQ multiplex PCR; the TCRdb copy retains only in-frame clones and omits some. The data show approximately 100,000 clones, roughly 87% seen once. This sequence was found in an adult in good health. The V gene is TRBV29-1, the J gene TRBJ2-7; D unresolved. Source: peripheral blood, taken on day 0 of AZD1222 vaccination. In DNA, the CDR3 is TGCAGCGTTGGATACACCTCCTACGAGCAGTACTTC. Protein: CSVGYTSYEQYF.